This T cell receptor (beta chain) emerged from a study of cytomegalovirus exposure and HLA in healthy donors. Study-wide context: Across almost 400 genotyped donors, 81% landed in the Caucasian-associated ancestry cluster.

Study-level findings and limits: Researchers reported that a few CMV-associated chains were confirmed in vitro as CMV antigen-specific. Trimming of TCR beta V- and J-genes showed a link, identified in a later analysis, to a missense DCLRE1C variant.

The PCR contained 60 Vbeta and 13 Jbeta primers. TCRdb keeps only in-frame clones here, not all; method: immunoSEQ multiplex PCR. This sample has about 150,000 clones; around 80% occur once, and the top ten carry around 1.5%. Remarks on this clone: As yet, its antigen is unknown. Sequence at one end of the junction differs from germline and may be a read error.

This CDR3 region has 16 residues. CDR1 is SEHNR, CDR2 FQNEAQ, per germline (reference sequence). The source material was PBMCs. The clonotype was recovered from a middle-aged man in good health and CMV-seronegative. The chain joins TRBV7-9 to TRBJ2-1; D call uncertain. CDR3 in amino acids: CSSSLVPRSSYNEQFF. DNA for the CDR3: TGTTCCAGCAGCTTAGTTCCGCGGAGCTCCTACAATGAGCAGTTCTTC.